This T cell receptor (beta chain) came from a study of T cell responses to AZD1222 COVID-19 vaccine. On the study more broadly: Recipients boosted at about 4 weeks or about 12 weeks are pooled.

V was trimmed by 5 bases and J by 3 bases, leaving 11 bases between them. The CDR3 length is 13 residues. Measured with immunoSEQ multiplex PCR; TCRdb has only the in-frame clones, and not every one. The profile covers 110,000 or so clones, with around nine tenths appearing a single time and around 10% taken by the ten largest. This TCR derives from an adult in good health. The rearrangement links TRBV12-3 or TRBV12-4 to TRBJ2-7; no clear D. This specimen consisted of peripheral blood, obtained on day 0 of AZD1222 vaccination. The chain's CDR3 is CASSPRGFYEQYF. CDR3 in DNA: TGTGCCAGCAGTCCCCGTGGGTTCTACGAGCAGTACTTC.